This T cell receptor beta chain was profiled in a study of STAT5B mutations in CD4+ large granular lymphocyte leukemia. In the authors' methods: The detection floor for productive clonotype frequency was 2.59 x 10-5. Sequencing was performed with immunoSEQ multiplex PCR; in TCRdb, only in-frame clones are kept and a portion is missing. V and J calls and clone size come straight from that table; D and trimming were deduced from the DNA. This sample has roughly 36,000 clones, with about 87% found just once. The origin of this receptor is a human donor in good health. The sequenced sample was CD4+ T cells from blood buffy coats.

CDR3 loop: CASSVLGSGAYEQYF. CDR3 DNA sequence: TGCGCCAGCAGCGTGCTTGGGAGCGGGGCCTACGAGCAGTACTTC. V and J are TRBV4-3 and TRBJ2-7; 7 nucleotides align to TRBD2. J lost 2 bases, V lost 5 bases, and 9 bases had no gene match. Germline V gives CDR1 LGHNA, CDR2 YSLEER. The CDR3 runs to 15 residues.